This T cell receptor beta chain was found in a study of blood T cell repertoires in COVID-19. Germline V gene sequence: CDR1 SGHAT, CDR2 FQDESV (reference sequence). The CDR3 covers 14 residues. V lost 5 bases to trimming and J lost 6 bases, with 16 bases between them. Measured with immunoSEQ multiplex PCR; TCRdb has only the in-frame clones, and not every one. The repertoire holds around 250,000 clones, with about 82% as singletons. The receptor comes from a man older than 75 with acute or convalescent COVID-19. Sequencing was carried out using peripheral blood. V usage is TRBV11-1 and J usage is TRBJ1-1; D call uncertain. CDR3 nucleotides: TGTGCCAGCAGCCAGAGGGTCGGTAAGGCTGAAGCTTTCTTT. The encoded protein is CASSQRVGKAEAFF.